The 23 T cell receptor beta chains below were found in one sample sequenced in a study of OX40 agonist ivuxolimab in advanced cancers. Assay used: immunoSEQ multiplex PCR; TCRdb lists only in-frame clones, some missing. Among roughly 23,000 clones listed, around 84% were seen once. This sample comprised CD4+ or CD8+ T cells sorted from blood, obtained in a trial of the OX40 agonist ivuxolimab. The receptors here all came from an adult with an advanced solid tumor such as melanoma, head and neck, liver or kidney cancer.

CDR3 loop: CSVLTSSGNTIYF. The CDR3 bases are TGCAGCGTTCTCACCAGCTCTGGAAACACCATATATTTT. The genes are TRBV29-1 and TRBJ1-3; D not resolved. CDR1 and CDR2 (germline): SQVTM, ANQGSEA. The CDR3 extends over 13 amino acids. V was trimmed by 5 bases and J by 0 bases, leaving 8 bases between them.

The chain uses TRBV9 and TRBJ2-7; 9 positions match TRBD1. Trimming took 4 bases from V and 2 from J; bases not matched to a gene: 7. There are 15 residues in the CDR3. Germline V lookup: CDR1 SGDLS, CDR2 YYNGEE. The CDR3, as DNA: TGTGCCAGCAGCCCGGTACAGGGGGCGGCCTACGAGCAGTACTTC. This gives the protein CASSPVQGAAYEQYF.

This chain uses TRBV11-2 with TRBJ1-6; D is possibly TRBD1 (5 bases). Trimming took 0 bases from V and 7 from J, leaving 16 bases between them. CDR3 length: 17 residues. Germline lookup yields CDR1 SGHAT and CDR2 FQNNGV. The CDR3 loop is CASSLDAPGLWNSPLHF. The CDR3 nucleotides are TGTGCCAGCAGCTTAGACGCACCAGGGTTGTGGAATTCACCCCTCCACTTT.

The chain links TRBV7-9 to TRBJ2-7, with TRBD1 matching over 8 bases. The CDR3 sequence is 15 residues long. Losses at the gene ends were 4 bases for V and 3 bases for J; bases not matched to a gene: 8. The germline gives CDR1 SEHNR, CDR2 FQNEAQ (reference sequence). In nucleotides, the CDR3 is TGTGCCAGCAGCTCCGGGACAGGATATAGCTACGAGCAGTACTTC. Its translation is CASSSGTGYSYEQYF.

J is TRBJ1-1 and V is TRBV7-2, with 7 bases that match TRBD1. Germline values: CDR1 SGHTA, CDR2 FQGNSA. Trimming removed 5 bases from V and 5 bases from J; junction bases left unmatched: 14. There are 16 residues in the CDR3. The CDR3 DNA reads TGTGCCAGCAGCCTGACAGGGCCGAGAGCCGGGACTGAAGCTTTCTTT. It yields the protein CASSLTGPRAGTEAFF.

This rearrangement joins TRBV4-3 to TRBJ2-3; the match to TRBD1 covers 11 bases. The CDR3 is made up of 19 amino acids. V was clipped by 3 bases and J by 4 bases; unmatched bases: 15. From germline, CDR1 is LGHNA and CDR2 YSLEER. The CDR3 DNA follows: TGCGCCAGCAGCCACTTTCACCCGCCGGACAGGGGGCAGTCAGATACGCAGTATTTT. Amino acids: CASSHFHPPDRGQSDTQYF.

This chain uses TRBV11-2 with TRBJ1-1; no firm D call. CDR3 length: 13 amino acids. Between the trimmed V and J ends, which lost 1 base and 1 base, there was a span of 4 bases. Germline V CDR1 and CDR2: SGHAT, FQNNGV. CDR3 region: CASSLGGNTEAFF. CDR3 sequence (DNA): TGTGCCAGCAGCTTAGGGGGGAACACTGAAGCTTTCTTT.

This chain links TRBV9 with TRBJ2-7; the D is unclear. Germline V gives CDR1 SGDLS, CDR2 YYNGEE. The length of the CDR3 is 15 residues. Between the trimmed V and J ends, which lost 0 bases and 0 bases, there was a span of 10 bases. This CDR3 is CASSVEGTRSYEQYF. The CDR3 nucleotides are TGTGCCAGCAGCGTAGAGGGTACCCGCTCCTACGAGCAGTACTTC.

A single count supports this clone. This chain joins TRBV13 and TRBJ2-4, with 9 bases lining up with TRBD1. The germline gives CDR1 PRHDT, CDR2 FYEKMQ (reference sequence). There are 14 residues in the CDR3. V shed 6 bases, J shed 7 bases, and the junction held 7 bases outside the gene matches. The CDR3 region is CASRSPGQGNIQYF. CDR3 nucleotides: TGTGCCAGCAGGTCTCCGGGACAGGGTAACATTCAGTACTTC.

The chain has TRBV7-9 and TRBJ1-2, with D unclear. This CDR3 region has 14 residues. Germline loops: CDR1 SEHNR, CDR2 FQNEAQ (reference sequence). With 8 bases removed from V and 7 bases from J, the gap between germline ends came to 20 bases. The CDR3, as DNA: TGTGCCAGCTTCCTCGGTTGGTCAAGCGGTGGCTACACCTTC. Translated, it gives CASFLGWSSGGYTF.

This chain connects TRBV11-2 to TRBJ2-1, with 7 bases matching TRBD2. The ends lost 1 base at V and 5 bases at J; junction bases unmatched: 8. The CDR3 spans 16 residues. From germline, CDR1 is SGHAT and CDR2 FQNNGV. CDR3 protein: CASSLGGGARHNEQFF. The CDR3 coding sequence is TGTGCCAGCAGCTTAGGGGGAGGGGCGCGACACAATGAGCAGTTCTTC. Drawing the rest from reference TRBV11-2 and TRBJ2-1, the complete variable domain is EAGVAQSPRYKIIEKRQSVAFWCNPISGHATLYWYQQILGQGPKLLIQFQNNGVVDDSQLPKDRFSAERLKGVDSTLKIQPAKLEDSAVYLCASSLGGGARHNEQFFGPGTRLTVL.

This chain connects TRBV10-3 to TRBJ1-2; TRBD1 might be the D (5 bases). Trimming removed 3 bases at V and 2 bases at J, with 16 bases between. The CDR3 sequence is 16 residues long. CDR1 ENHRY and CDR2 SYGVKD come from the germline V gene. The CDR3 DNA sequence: TGTGCCATCAGTGAATCACTGAAAGGGGCCAACTATGGCTACACCTTC. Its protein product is CAISESLKGANYGYTF.

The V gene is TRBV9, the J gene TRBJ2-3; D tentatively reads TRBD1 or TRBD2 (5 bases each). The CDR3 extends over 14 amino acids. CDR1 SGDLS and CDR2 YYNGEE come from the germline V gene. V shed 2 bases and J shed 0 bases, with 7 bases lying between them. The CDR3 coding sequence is TGTGCCAGCAGCGTTGGGGGAAGCACAGATACGCAGTATTTT. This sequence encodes CASSVGGSTDTQYF.

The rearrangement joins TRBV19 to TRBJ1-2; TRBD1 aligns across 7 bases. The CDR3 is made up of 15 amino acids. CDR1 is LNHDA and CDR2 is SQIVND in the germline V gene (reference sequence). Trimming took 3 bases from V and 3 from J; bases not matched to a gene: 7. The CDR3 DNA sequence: TGTGCCAGTAGTATTGGGACAGCGAGGGACTATGGCTACACCTTC. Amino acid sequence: CASSIGTARDYGYTF. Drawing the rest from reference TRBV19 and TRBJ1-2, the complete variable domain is DGGITQSPKYLFRKEGQNVTLSCEQNLNHDAMYWYRQDPGQGLRLIYYSQIVNDFQKGDIAEGYSVSREKKESFPLTVTSAQKNPTAFYLCASSIGTARDYGYTFGSGTRLTVV.

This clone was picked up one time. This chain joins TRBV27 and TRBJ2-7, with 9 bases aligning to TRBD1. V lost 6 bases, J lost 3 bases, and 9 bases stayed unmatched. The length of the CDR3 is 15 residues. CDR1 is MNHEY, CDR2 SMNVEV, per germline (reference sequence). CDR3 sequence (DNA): TGTGCCAGCAGCGCGACCGGGACAGGGAACTACGAGCAGTACTTC. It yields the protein CASSATGTGNYEQYF.

In DNA, the CDR3 is TGTGCCAGCAGCTTCGGACTTAGGGGTGGGTCCTATAATTCACCCCTCCACTTT. Its protein is CASSFGLRGGSYNSPLHF. The chain joins TRBV5-4 to TRBJ1-6, with D tentatively TRBD1 (5 bases). V gave up 2 bases and J gave up 1 base, with 16 bases separating them. The CDR3 runs to 18 residues. Per the germline V gene, CDR1 is SGHNT and CDR2 is YYREEE (reference sequence).

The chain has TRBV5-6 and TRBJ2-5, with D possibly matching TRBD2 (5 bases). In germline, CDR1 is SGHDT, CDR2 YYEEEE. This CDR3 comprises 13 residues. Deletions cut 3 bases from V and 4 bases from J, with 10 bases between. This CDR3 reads CASSSGWSETQYF. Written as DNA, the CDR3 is TGTGCCAGCAGCTCGGGGTGGTCAGAGACCCAGTACTTC. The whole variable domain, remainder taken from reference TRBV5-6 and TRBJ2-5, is DAGVTQSPTHLIKTRGQQVTLRCSPKSGHDTVSWYQQALGQGPQFIFQYYEEEERQRGNFPDRFSGHQFPNYSSELNVNALLLGDSALYLCASSSGWSETQYFGPGTRLLVL.

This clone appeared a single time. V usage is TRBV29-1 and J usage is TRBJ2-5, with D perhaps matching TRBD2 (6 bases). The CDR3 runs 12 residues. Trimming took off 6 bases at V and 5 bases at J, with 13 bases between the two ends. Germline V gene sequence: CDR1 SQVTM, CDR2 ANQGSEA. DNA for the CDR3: TGCAGCGTAATTCTCAGCGGGGAGACCCAGTACTTC. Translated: CSVILSGETQYF.

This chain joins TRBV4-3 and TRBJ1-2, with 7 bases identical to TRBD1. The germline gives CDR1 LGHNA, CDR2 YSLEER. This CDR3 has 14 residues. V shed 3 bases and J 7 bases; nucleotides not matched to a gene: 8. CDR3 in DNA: TGCGCCAGCAGCCACGGAAGACAGGGCCGTGGCTACACCTTC. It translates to CASSHGRQGRGYTF.

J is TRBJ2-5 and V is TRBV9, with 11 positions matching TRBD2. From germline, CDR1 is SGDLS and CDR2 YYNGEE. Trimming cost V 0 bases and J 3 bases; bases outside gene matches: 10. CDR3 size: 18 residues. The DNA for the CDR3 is TGTGCCAGCAGCGTAGCTTCCGGTAGCGGGGGGGGCGAAGAGACCCAGTACTTC. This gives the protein CASSVASGSGGGEETQYF.

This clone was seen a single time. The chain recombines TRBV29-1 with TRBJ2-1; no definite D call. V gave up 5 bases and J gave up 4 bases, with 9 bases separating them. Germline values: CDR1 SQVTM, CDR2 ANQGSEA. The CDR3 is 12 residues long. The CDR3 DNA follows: TGCAGCGTTCCGTGGGCTTACAATGAGCAGTTCTTC. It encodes CSVPWAYNEQFF.

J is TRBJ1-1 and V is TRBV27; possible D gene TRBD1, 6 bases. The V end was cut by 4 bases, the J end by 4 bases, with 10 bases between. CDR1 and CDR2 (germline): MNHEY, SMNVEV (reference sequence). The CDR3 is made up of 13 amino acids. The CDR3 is CASSYRQVTEAFF. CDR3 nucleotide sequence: TGTGCCAGCAGTTACCGACAGGTCACTGAAGCTTTCTTT.

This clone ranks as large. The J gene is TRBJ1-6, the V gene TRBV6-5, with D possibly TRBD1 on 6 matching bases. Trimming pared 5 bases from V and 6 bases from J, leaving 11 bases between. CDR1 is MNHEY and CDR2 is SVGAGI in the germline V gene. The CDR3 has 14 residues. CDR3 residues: CASSTGYANSPLHF. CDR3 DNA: TGTGCCAGCAGTACAGGGTATGCTAATTCACCCCTCCACTTT.